The rows below give T cell receptor beta chains drawn from one sample of a study of blood T cell repertoires in COVID-19. The method was immunoSEQ multiplex PCR; TCRdb's version includes in-frame clones alone and lacks a portion of them. The table includes 130,000 or so clones, more than 70% detected once. The specimen was peripheral blood. These receptors all stem from a woman aged 55-75 years with acute or convalescent COVID-19. Each CDR3 is given with its conserved first and last residue. The D gene is left open where the match is weak.

j_call v_call d_call cdr3_aa cdr3_nt
TRBJ1-2 TRBV6-2/TRBV6-3 . CASSRIDRFGYTF TGTGCCAGCAGCCGAATTGACAGGTTCGGCTACACCTTC
TRBJ1-6 TRBV27 TRBD1 CASSLSWTGDNSPLHF TGTGCCAGCAGTTTATCCTGGACAGGGGATAATTCACCCCTCCACTTT
TRBJ2-6 TRBV7-6 TRBD1 CASSPGQGRLVGPGANVLTF TGTGCCAGCAGCCCGGGACAGGGACGTTTGGTTGGCCCTGGGGCCAACGTCCTGACTTTC
TRBJ2-7 TRBV5-1 TRBD1 CASSLAGGGFYEQYF TGCGCCAGCAGCTTGGCAGGGGGCGGGTTCTACGAGCAGTACTTC
TRBJ1-5 TRBV4-3 . CASSQESGVNQPQHF TGCGCCAGCAGCCAAGAGTCGGGGGTCAATCAGCCCCAGCATTTT
TRBJ1-5 TRBV19 . CASNGGRRSNQPQHF TGTGCCAGTAACGGGGGGCGGCGTAGCAATCAGCCCCAGCATTTT
TRBJ2-6 TRBV11-3 . CASSGGREGPTLSGANVLTF TGTGCCAGCAGCGGCGGTCGCGAGGGCCCCACTCTCTCTGGGGCCAACGTCCTGACTTTC
TRBJ1-3 TRBV4-2 TRBD1 CASSQNFRGLDSGNTIYF TGTGCCAGCAGCCAAAATTTCAGGGGGCTCGACTCTGGAAACACCATATATTTT
TRBJ1-3 TRBV3-1/TRBV3-2 . CASSQATAGNTIYF TGTGCCAGCAGCCAAGCAACAGCTGGAAACACCATATATTTT
TRBJ2-3 TRBV6-4 TRBD2 CASSDASGGPDTQYF TGTGCCAGCAGTGACGCTAGCGGGGGGCCAGATACGCAGTATTTT
TRBJ1-1 TRBV7-8 TRBD1 CASSPLNPWTGGRTEAFF TGTGCCAGCAGCCCTCTAAATCCCTGGACAGGGGGTAGAACTGAAGCTTTCTTT
TRBJ2-2 TRBV5-1 . CASSLQGVGTGELFF TGCGCCAGCAGCTTGCAAGGGGTGGGAACCGGGGAGCTGTTTTTT
TRBJ1-2 TRBV5-1 TRBD1 CASGAGTGGVRYGYTF TGCGCCAGTGGGGCCGGGACAGGGGGCGTCCGCTATGGCTACACCTTC
TRBJ2-1 TRBV18 TRBD1 CASSPPGQAGNEQFF TGTGCCAGCTCACCTCCAGGACAGGCGGGCAATGAGCAGTTCTTC
TRBJ1-5 TRBV3-1/TRBV3-2 . CASSSDRSLFSNQPQHF TGTGCCAGCAGCTCAGACAGGTCCCTCTTTAGCAATCAGCCCCAGCATTTT
TRBJ1-4 TRBV7-9 . CASSLSGGATNEKLFF TGTGCCAGCAGCTTATCAGGAGGGGCTACTAATGAAAAACTGTTTTTT
TRBJ2-2 TRBV3-1/TRBV3-2 TRBD2 CASSHGTTTGELFF TGTGCCAGCAGCCACGGGACTACAACCGGGGAGCTGTTTTTT
TRBJ1-2 TRBV30 TRBD1 CAWSVQGHGYTF TGTGCCTGGAGCGTACAGGGGCATGGCTACACCTTC